This note documents a single T cell receptor beta chain sequence. Its antigen is unidentified. The source of the sample is a study of graft-versus-host responses after intestinal transplantation. The CDR3 spans 19 residues. Trimming took 4 bases from V and 3 from J; bases not matched to a gene: 13. The germline V gene has CDR1 SGHNT and CDR2 YYREEE (reference sequence). The repertoire was sequenced with immunoSEQ multiplex PCR; TCRdb's copy has only in-frame clones and lacks some. This sample has about 120,000 clones, with 85% to 95% found just once. This sequence originates from a human donor who received an intestinal transplant. The chain uses TRBV5-4 and TRBJ2-4, with TRBD2 matching over 13 bases. The source was unstimulated CD8+ T cells sorted from spleen or lymph node cells, collected before intestinal transplant. The chain's CDR3 is CASSLDPGTSGTSKNIQYF. The CDR3 nucleotides read TGTGCCAGCAGCCTGGATCCAGGGACTAGCGGGACGAGCAAAAACATTCAGTACTTC.